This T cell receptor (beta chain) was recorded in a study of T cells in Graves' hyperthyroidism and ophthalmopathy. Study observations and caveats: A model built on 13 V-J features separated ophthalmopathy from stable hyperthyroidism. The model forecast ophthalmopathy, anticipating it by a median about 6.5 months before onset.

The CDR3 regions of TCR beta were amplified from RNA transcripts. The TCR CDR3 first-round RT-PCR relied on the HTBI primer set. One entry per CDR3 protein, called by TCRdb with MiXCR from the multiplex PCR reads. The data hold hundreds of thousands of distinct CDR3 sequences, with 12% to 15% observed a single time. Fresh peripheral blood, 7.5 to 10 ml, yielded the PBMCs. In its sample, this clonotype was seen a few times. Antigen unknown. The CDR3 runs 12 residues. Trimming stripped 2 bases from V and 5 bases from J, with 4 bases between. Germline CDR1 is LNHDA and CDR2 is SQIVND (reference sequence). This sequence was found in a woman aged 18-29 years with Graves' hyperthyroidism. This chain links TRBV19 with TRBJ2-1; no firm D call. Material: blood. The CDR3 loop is CASSIYHNEQFF. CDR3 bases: TGTGCCAGTAGTATATACCACAATGAGCAGTTCTTC.